This T cell receptor beta chain comes out of a study of blood T cell repertoires in COVID-19. Sequenced by immunoSEQ multiplex PCR; TCRdb stores in-frame clones only, minus some. The sample lists approximately 180,000 clones; around four fifths were seen once. Germline CDR1 reads KGHSH; CDR2 reads LQKENI. Trimming took off 3 bases at V and 4 bases at J, with 12 bases between the two ends. The CDR3 sequence is 14 residues long. The chain joins TRBV18 to TRBJ1-1; the D is unclear. Sequences were obtained from PBMCs or T cells enriched from blood (not recorded which). The receptor comes from a woman in her fifties or sixties who had recovered from COVID-19. This chain's CDR3 is CASSPADIFTEAFF. In nucleotides, the CDR3 is TGTGCCAGCTCACCGGCAGATATCTTCACTGAAGCTTTCTTT.